These 5 T cell receptor beta chains share one sample of origin, sequenced in a study of blood T cell repertoires in COVID-19. Using immunoSEQ multiplex PCR, the repertoire was profiled, and TCRdb retains in-frame clones only, with some absent. The table shows approximately 220,000 clones, with 80% occurring only once. Sequencing was performed on PBMCs or T cells enriched from blood (not recorded which). These receptors all stem from a woman in her thirties or forties with acute COVID-19.

This sequence joins TRBV21-1 and TRBJ2-3; TRBD2 is the table's D call, not checked against the DNA. TRBV21-1 is a pseudogene locus. The CDR3 sequence is 16 residues long. Here the CDR3 DNA reads TGTGCCAGCAGCGCACCCAAGCGTTCTAGCACAGATACGCAGTATTTT. Translated: CASSAPKRSSTDTQYF.

The V gene is TRBV29-1, the J gene TRBJ1-5; TRBD1 matches at 10 bases. This CDR3 has 13 amino acids. Per germline, CDR1 SQVTM and CDR2 ANQGSEA. The V and J ends lost 4 bases and 5 bases, in that order; junction bases with no gene match: 2. In nucleotides, the CDR3 is TGCAGCGTTGGACAGGGGGCCGATCAGCCCCAGCATTTT. This translates into CSVGQGADQPQHF. The full variable domain, completed using reference TRBV29-1 and TRBJ1-5, is SAVISQKPSRDICQRGTSLTIQCQVDSQVTMMFWYRQQPGQSLTLIATANQGSEATYESGFVIDKFPISRPNLTFSTLTVSNMSPEDSSIYLCSVGQGADQPQHFGDGTRLSIL.

This chain links TRBV5-4 with TRBJ2-3, with 9 bases lining up with TRBD2. V lost 2 bases and J lost 6; bases outside the gene matches: 13. Germline V gene lookup returns CDR1 SGHNT and CDR2 YYREEE (reference sequence). The CDR3 spans 17 residues. The CDR3 here is CASSFGGSSGEWDTQYF. CDR3 nucleotide sequence: TGTGCCAGCAGCTTCGGGGGATCTAGCGGGGAATGGGATACGCAGTATTTT.

In its sample, this clone was seen once. The gene calls are TRBV5-4 and TRBJ2-7; the match to TRBD1 covers 9 bases. Per germline, CDR1 SGHNT and CDR2 YYREEE (reference sequence). CDR3 length: 14 residues. Losses at the gene ends were 3 bases for V and 6 bases for J; bases not matched to a gene: 7. The CDR3 here is CASSSGQGRGEQYF. CDR3 nucleotides: TGTGCCAGCAGCTCAGGACAGGGGAGGGGCGAGCAGTACTTC.

The chain links TRBV19 to TRBJ1-2; weak D call: TRBD1 (6 bases). The ends were cut back, 10 bases at V and 2 bases at J, with 17 bases in the middle. The germline CDR1 and CDR2 sequences are LNHDA and SQIVND (reference sequence). CDR3 length: 14 amino acids. CDR3 in amino acids: CATQTGGGNYGYTF. CDR3 coding DNA: TGTGCCACCCAGACAGGTGGGGGAAACTATGGCTACACCTTC.